The T cell receptor (beta chain) under discussion was sequenced for a study of T-cell reconstitution after alpha-beta-depleted transplantation in children. Trimming pared 6 bases from V and 5 bases from J, leaving 8 bases between. This CDR3 has 13 residues. Unique molecular identifiers were incorporated when the TCRbeta library was constructed. Via MiXCR, TCRdb re-called the PCR reads, giving one row per CDR3 protein. The table includes over 450,000 distinct CDR3 sequences, about 10% detected once. Sequenced here: PBMCs, sampled before TCRalphabeta/CD19-depleted stem cell transplant. This receptor was taken from a child aged 2-15 years with inherited bone marrow failure, due to receive a stem cell transplant. The V gene is TRBV12-3 or TRBV12-4, the J gene TRBJ2-6; D not certain. DNA for the CDR3: TGTGCCAGCAGCTCTCTTAGGGCCAACGTCCTGACTTTC. Translating it yields CASSSLRANVLTF.